The 19 T cell receptor beta chains presented below share a single source sample, sequenced in a study of shared clonotypes between healthy human individuals. TCRdb keeps only in-frame clones here, not all; method: immunoSEQ multiplex PCR. Here the sample spans around 340,000 clones, 70% to 75% being singletons. The sequenced sample consisted of memory CD4+ T cells sorted from blood. As for subset: CD45RA-negative fraction. These receptor sequences come from a man aged 25-45 years in good health.

This clone occurred a few times. The chain has TRBV7-9 and TRBJ2-3; 10 nucleotides match TRBD2. From germline, CDR1 is SEHNR and CDR2 FQNEAQ (reference sequence). V dropped 0 bases and J dropped 1; count of bases not matched to a gene: 4. This CDR3 region has 17 residues. The CDR3 here is CASSLAPLAGGTDTQYF. As DNA, the CDR3 is TGTGCCAGCAGCTTAGCCCCCCTAGCGGGAGGCACAGATACGCAGTATTTT.

In this sample, this clone turned up once. The chain employs TRBV5-5 and TRBJ1-3, with D possibly being TRBD1 (5 bases). Trimming pared 1 base from V and 2 bases from J, leaving 7 bases between. CDR1 and CDR2 from the germline V gene are SGHKS and YYEKEE (reference sequence). The CDR3 length is 14 residues. The CDR3 DNA sequence: TGTGCCAGCAGCTTGCAGACAGCTGGAAACACCATATATTTT. Its translation is CASSLQTAGNTIYF.

The chain couples TRBV4-3 to TRBJ2-1; 8 nucleotides match TRBD2. In germline, CDR1 is LGHNA, CDR2 YSLEER. V lost 1 base, J lost 7 bases, and 12 bases stayed unmatched. This CDR3 region has 17 residues. The CDR3: CASSQVKTAGEWNEQFF. CDR3 sequence (DNA): TGCGCCAGCAGCCAAGTGAAGACAGCGGGAGAGTGGAATGAGCAGTTCTTC.

V is TRBV14 and J is TRBJ1-1, with D unclear. CDR3 length: 14 residues. Per the germline V gene, CDR1 is SGHDN and CDR2 is FVKESK. The V end was cut by 2 bases, the J end by 3 bases, with 10 bases between. The CDR3 DNA sequence: TGTGCCAGCAGCCAAATCCGATCGGACACTGAAGCTTTCTTT. Protein product: CASSQIRSDTEAFF.

The chain links TRBV7-9 to TRBJ2-1; tentative D call: TRBD1 (6 bases). The germline V gene encodes CDR1 SEHNR and CDR2 FQNEAQ (reference sequence). The CDR3 has 13 amino acids. Trimming removed 1 base from V and 6 bases from J, with 7 bases in between. CDR3 sequence: CASSLGGRNEQFF. CDR3 in DNA: TGTGCCAGCAGCTTAGGGGGGCGCAATGAGCAGTTCTTC.

The genes are TRBV4-2 and TRBJ2-1; D gene uncertain. Trimming pared 3 bases from V and 8 bases from J, leaving 11 bases between. Germline loops: CDR1 LGHNA, CDR2 YNFKEQ. The CDR3 has 13 residues. Here the CDR3 reads CASSHPLTDEQFF. The CDR3 DNA reads TGTGCCAGCAGCCATCCCCTTACGGATGAGCAGTTCTTC.

This clone was seen only once. The rearrangement links TRBV12-5 to TRBJ2-1, with D uncertain. V lost 6 bases and J lost 3, with 9 bases in between. The CDR3 covers 13 residues. Per germline, CDR1 LGHNT and CDR2 FRNRAP. The CDR3 nucleotides read TGTGCTAGTGGACCGGCAGACTACAATGAGCAGTTCTTC. This translates into CASGPADYNEQFF.

Details on this clone: Other DNA sequences in this specimen translate into the identical CDR3. V is TRBV18 and J is TRBJ2-7; 7 nucleotides line up with TRBD1. The CDR3 spans 14 residues. The germline CDR1 and CDR2 sequences are KGHSH and LQKENI. The ends lost 3 bases at V and 1 base at J; junction bases unmatched: 3. The CDR3 DNA sequence: TGTGCCAGCTCACCGGGGACAGTTTCCTACGAGCAGTACTTC. Translating gives CASSPGTVSYEQYF.

The gene calls are TRBV11-2 and TRBJ2-6; D uncertain. From germline, CDR1 is SGHAT and CDR2 FQNNGV. The CDR3 length is 17 residues. The V end lost 5 bases, the J end lost 8 bases, and 22 bases lay between the germline ends. The CDR3 DNA reads TGTGCCAGCAGCCCCCGGACGGCGAGTAGAATACCCAACGTCCTGACTTTC. Protein: CASSPRTASRIPNVLTF.

For this clone: The sample holds other DNA sequences that translate to the same CDR3. This chain joins TRBV18 and TRBJ1-2; 7 bases are a match to TRBD1. The CDR3 covers 11 residues. Looked up from germline, CDR1 is KGHSH and CDR2 is LQKENI. The V segment lost 9 bases and the J segment 5 bases; nucleotides outside the gene matches: 3. CDR3 nucleotides: TGTGCCAGTGGGGACAGTTATGGCTACACCTTC. Translating it yields CASGDSYGYTF.

This sequence joins TRBV19 and TRBJ2-7; 8 nucleotides align to TRBD2. V shed 1 base and J 2 bases; nucleotides not matched to a gene: 4. The CDR3 has 15 residues. Per germline, CDR1 LNHDA and CDR2 SQIVND (reference sequence). The CDR3 sequence is CASSIGLAQTYEQYF. In DNA form, the CDR3 reads TGTGCCAGTAGTATAGGACTAGCGCAAACCTACGAGCAGTACTTC.

The rearrangement joins TRBV6-5 to TRBJ1-1, with D hard to call. Trimming cost V 8 bases and J 4 bases, with 11 bases left between them. CDR1 is MNHEY and CDR2 is SVGAGI in the germline V gene. The CDR3 contains 12 residues. Written as DNA, the CDR3 is TGTGCCAGCTCCACCAGGCTCACTGAAGCTTTCTTT. Translated: CASSTRLTEAFF.

The rearrangement uses TRBV18 and TRBJ2-5; TRBD1 matches at 9 bases. The length of the CDR3 is 15 residues. Germline CDR1 is KGHSH and CDR2 is LQKENI. The V gene end was trimmed by 5 bases and the J gene end by 4 bases; junction bases not matched to a gene: 8. CDR3: CASSIPGQGGETQYF. The CDR3 region has the DNA TGTGCCAGCTCAATTCCGGGACAGGGTGGAGAGACCCAGTACTTC.

This chain uses TRBV7-9 with TRBJ1-5; D remains unclear. V gave up 1 base and J gave up 3 bases, with 13 bases separating them. The CDR3 is 16 residues long. Germline values: CDR1 SEHNR, CDR2 FQNEAQ (reference sequence). As DNA, the CDR3 is TGTGCCAGCAGCTTAGTTCTAGACAATTACAATCAGCCCCAGCATTTT. As protein: CASSLVLDNYNQPQHF.

CDR3 coding DNA: TGTGCCAGTAGTCGAGATCATGAGGCCAACGTCCTGACTTTC. Translated: CASSRDHEANVLTF. V gene TRBV19 combines with J gene TRBJ2-6, with D uncertain. The CDR3 covers 14 residues. Germline V gene data show CDR1 as LNHDA and CDR2 as SQIVND (reference sequence). The germline V and J ends were trimmed by 5 bases and 6 bases, with 11 bases remaining between them.

V usage is TRBV5-1 and J usage is TRBJ1-1, with D hard to call. Germline V gene lookup returns CDR1 SGHRS and CDR2 YFSETQ. This CDR3 is 13 amino acids long. Trimming removed 1 base from V and 6 bases from J, with 10 bases in between. The CDR3 loop is CASSLIDRAEAFF. CDR3 bases: TGCGCCAGCAGCTTGATTGATAGGGCTGAAGCTTTCTTT.

The chain has TRBV7-2 and TRBJ1-4; D unresolved. Germline V gene lookup returns CDR1 SGHTA and CDR2 FQGNSA. The CDR3 has 15 amino acids. Trimming took off 4 bases at V and 4 bases at J, with 13 bases between the two ends. Here the CDR3 reads CASSSQTSHNEKLFF. The DNA for the CDR3 is TGTGCCAGCAGCTCACAGACGTCCCATAATGAAAAACTGTTTTTT.

V gene TRBV2 combines with J gene TRBJ1-5, with 8 bases identical to TRBD1. The germline V gene has CDR1 SNHLY and CDR2 FYNNEI. The CDR3 sequence is 14 residues long. Trimming took 6 bases from V and 8 from J; bases not matched to a gene: 9. The CDR3 coding sequence is TGTGCCAGCAGATCCAGACAGGGGAGGGAGCCCCAGCATTTT. Its protein is CASRSRQGREPQHF.

This chain connects TRBV29-1 to TRBJ2-3, with D uncertain. The V gene lost 4 bases and the J gene lost 8 bases, with 10 bases spanning the gap. Germline V gene sequence: CDR1 SQVTM, CDR2 ANQGSEA. The CDR3 covers 11 residues. CDR3 DNA sequence: TGCAGCGTTGGGGCTCGCAGTACGCAGTATTTT. This encodes CSVGARSTQYF.